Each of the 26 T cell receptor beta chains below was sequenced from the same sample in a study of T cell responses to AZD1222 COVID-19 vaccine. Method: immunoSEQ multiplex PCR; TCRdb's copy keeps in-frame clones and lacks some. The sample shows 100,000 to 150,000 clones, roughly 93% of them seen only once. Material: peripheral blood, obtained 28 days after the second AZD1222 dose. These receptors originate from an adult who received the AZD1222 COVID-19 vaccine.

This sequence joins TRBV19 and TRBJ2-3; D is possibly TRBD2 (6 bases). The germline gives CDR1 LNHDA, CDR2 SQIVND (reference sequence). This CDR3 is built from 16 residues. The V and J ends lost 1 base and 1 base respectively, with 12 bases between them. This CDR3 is CASSIGRTGGTDTQYF. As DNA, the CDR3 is TGTGCCAGTAGTATAGGTAGGACGGGAGGCACAGATACGCAGTATTTT.

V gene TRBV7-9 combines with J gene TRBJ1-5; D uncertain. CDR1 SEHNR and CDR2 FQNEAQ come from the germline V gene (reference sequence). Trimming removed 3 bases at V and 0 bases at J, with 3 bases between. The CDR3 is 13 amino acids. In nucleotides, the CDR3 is TGTGCCAGCAGCTTCTCTAGCAATCAGCCCCAGCATTTT. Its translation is CASSFSSNQPQHF.

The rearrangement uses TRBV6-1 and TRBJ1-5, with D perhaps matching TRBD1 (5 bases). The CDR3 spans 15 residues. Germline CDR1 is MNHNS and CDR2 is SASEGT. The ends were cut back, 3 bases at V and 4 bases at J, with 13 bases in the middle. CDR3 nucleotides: TGTGCCAGCAGTGATCTAGGCAGGGCGAATCAGCCCCAGCATTTT. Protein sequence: CASSDLGRANQPQHF.

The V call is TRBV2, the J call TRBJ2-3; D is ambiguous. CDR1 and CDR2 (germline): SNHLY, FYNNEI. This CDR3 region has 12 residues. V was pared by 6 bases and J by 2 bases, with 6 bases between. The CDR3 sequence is CASRSDTDTQYF. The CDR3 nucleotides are TGTGCCAGCAGATCTGACACAGATACGCAGTATTTT.

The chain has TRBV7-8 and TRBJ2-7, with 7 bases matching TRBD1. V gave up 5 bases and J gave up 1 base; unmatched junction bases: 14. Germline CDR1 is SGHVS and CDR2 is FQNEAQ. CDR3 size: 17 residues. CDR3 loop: CASSVDRVRGVSYEQYF. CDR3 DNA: TGTGCCAGCAGCGTAGACAGGGTAAGAGGAGTGTCCTACGAGCAGTACTTC.

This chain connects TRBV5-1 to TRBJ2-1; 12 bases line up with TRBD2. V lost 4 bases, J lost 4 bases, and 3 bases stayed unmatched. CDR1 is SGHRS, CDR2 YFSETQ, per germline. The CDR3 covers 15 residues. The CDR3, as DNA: TGCGCCAGCAGCCTAGCGGGAGGGACTTACAATGAGCAGTTCTTC. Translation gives CASSLAGGTYNEQFF.

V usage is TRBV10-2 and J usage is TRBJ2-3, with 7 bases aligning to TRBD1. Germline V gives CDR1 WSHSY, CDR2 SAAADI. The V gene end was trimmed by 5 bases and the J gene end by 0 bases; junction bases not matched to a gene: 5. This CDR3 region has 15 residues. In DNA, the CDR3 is TGCGCCAGCAGTCCACAGGGGAAAAGCACAGATACGCAGTATTTT. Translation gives CASSPQGKSTDTQYF.

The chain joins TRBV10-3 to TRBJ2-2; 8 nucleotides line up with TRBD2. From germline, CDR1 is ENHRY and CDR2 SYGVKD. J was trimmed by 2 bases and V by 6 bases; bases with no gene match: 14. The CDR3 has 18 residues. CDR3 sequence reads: CAISPGLAGWLNTGELFF. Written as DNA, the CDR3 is TGTGCCATCAGCCCCGGACTAGCCGGATGGTTAAACACCGGGGAGCTGTTTTTT.

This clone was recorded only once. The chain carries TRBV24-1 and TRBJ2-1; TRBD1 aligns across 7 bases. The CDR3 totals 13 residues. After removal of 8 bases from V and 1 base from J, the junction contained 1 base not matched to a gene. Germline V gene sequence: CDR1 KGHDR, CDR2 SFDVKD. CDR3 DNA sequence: TGTGCCACCAAGGGGGCTTCCTACAATGAGCAGTTCTTC. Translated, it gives CATKGASYNEQFF.

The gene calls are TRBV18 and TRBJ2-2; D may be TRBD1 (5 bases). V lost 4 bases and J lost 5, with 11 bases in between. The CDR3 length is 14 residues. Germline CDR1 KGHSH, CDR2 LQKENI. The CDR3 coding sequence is TGTGCCAGCTCACTTATACAGGTGACCGGGGAGCTGTTTTTT. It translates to CASSLIQVTGELFF.

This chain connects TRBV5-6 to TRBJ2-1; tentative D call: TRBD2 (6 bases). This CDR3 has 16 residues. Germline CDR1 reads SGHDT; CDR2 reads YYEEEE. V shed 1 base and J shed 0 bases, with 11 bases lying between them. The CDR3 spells CASSLRGVSSYNEQFF. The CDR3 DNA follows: TGTGCCAGCAGCTTGCGCGGGGTTAGCTCCTACAATGAGCAGTTCTTC.

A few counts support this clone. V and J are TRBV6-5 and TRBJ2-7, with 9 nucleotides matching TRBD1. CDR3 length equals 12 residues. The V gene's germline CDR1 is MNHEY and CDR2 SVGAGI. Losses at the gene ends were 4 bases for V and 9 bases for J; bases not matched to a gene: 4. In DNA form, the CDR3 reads TGTGCCAGCAGTTGGGGACAGGGAGGGCAGTACTTC. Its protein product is CASSWGQGGQYF.

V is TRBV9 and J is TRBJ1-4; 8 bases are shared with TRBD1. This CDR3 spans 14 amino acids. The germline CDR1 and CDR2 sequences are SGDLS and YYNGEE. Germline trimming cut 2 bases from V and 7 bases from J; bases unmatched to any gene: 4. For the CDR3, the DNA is TGTGCCAGCAGCGTCGGACAGGGAAGTGAAAAACTGTTTTTT. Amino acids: CASSVGQGSEKLFF. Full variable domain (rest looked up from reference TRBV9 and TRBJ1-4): DSGVTQTPKHLITATGQRVTLRCSPRSGDLSVYWYQQSLDQGLQFLIQYYNGEERAKGNILERFSAQQFPDLHSELNLSSLELGDSALYFCASSVGQGSEKLFFGSGTQLSVL.

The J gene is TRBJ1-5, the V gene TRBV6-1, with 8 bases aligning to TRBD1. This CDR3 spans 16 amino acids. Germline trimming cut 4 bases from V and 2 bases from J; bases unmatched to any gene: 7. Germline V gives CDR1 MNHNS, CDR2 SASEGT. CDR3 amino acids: CASSVYRGEGNQPQHF. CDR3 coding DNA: TGTGCCAGCAGTGTCTACAGGGGGGAGGGCAATCAGCCCCAGCATTTT.

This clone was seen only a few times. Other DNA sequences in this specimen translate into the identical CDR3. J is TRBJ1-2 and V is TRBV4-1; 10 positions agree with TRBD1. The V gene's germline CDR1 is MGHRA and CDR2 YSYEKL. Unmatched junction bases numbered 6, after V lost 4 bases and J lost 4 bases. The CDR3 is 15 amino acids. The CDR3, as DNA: TGCGCCAGCAGCCCCCGACAGGGGGCAAGCTATGGCTACACCTTC. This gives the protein CASSPRQGASYGYTF.

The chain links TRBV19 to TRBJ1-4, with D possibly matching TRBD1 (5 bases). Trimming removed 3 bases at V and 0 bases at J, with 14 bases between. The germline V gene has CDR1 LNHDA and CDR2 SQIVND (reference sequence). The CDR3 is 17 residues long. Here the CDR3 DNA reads TGTGCCAGTAGTATTGGGAGCAGGGCTGCAACTAATGAAAAACTGTTTTTT. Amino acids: CASSIGSRAATNEKLFF.

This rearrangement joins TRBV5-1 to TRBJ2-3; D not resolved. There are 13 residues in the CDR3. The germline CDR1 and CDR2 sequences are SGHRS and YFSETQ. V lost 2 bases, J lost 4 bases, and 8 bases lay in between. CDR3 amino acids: CASSLVGADTQYF. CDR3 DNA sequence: TGCGCCAGCAGCTTAGTGGGCGCAGATACGCAGTATTTT.

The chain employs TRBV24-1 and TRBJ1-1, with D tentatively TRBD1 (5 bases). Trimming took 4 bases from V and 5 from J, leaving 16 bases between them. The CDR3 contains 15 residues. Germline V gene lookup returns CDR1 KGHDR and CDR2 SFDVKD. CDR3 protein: CATSDPTGAGTEAFF. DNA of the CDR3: TGTGCCACCAGTGACCCCACAGGAGCTGGGACTGAAGCTTTCTTT.

Here the CDR3 DNA reads TGTGCCAGCAGCCAACGGGGTTCGAATTCACCCCTCCACTTT. It encodes CASSQRGSNSPLHF. The chain carries TRBV3-1 (or the pseudogene TRBV3-2) and TRBJ1-6; D unresolved. CDR1 and CDR2 (germline): LGHDT, YNNKEL (reference sequence). The V end was cut by 2 bases, the J end by 7 bases, with 9 bases between. CDR3 length equals 14 residues.

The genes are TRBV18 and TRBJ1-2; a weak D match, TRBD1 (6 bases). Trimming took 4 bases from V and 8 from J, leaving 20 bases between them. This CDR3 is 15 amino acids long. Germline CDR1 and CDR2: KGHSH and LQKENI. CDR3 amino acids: CASSQLQGGAEGYTF. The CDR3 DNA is TGTGCCAGCTCACAGCTACAGGGAGGAGCGGAAGGCTACACCTTC.

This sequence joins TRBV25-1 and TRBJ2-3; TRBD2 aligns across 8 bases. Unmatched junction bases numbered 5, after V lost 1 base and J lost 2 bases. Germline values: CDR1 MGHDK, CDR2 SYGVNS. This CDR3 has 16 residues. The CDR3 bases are TGTGCCAGCAGTGAATCACGCGGGGGGACCACAGATACGCAGTATTTT. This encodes CASSESRGGTTDTQYF. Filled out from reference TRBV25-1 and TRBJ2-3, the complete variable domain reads EADIYQTPRYLVIGTGKKITLECSQTMGHDKMYWYQQDPGMELHLIHYSYGVNSTEKGDLSSESTVSRIRTEHFPLTLESARPSHTSQYLCASSESRGGTTDTQYFGPGTRLTVL.

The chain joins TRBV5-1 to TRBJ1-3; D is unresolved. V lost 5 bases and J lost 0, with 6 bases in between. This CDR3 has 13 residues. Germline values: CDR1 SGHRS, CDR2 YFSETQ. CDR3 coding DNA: TGCGCCAGCAGGTCAAGCTCTGGAAACACCATATATTTT. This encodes CASRSSSGNTIYF.

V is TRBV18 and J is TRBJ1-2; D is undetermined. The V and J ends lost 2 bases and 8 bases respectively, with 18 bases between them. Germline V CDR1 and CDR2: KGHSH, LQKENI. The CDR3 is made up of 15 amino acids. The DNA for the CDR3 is TGTGCCAGCTCACCAGGGTCCACGTTCCCCCACGGCTACACCTTC. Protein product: CASSPGSTFPHGYTF. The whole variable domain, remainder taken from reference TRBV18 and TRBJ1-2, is NAGVMQNPRHLVRRRGQEARLRCSPMKGHSHVYWYRQLPEEGLKFMVYLQKENIIDESGMPKERFSAEFPKEGPSILRIQQVVRGDSAAYFCASSPGSTFPHGYTFGSGTRLTVV.

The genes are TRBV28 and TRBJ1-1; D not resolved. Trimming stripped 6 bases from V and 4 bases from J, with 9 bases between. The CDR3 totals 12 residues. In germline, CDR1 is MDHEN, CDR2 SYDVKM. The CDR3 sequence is CASSLFPTEAFF. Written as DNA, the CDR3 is TGTGCCAGCAGCCTATTTCCCACTGAAGCTTTCTTT.

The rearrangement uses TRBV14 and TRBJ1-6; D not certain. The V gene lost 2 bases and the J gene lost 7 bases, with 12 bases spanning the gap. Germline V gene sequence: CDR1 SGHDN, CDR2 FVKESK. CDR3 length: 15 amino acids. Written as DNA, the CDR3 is TGTGCCAGCAGCCAAACTTTGTTTGGGAATTCACCCCTCCACTTT. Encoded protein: CASSQTLFGNSPLHF.

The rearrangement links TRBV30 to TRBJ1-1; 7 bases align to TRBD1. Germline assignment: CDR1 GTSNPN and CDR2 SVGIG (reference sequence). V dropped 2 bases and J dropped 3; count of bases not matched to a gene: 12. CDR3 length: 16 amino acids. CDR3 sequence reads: CAWSPRGVLGDTEAFF. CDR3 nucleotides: TGTGCCTGGAGTCCCAGGGGGGTACTAGGGGACACTGAAGCTTTCTTT. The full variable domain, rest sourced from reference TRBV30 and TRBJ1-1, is SQTIHQWPATLVQPVGSPLSLECTVEGTSNPNLYWYRQAAGRGLQLLFYSVGIGQISSEVPQNLSASRPQDRQFILSSKKLLLSDSGFYLCAWSPRGVLGDTEAFFGQGTRLTVV.